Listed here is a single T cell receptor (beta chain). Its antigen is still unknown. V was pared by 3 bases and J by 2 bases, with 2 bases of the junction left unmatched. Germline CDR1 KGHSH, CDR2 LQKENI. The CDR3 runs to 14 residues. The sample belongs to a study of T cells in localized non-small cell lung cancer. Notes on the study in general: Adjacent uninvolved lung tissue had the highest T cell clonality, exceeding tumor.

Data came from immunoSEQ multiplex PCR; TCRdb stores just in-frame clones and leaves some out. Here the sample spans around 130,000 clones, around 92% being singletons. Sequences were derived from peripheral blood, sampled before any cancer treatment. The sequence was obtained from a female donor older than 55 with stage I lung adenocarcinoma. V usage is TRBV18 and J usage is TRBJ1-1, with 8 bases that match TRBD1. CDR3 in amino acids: CASSPDRENTEAFF. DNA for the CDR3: TGTGCCAGCTCACCGGACAGGGAAAACACTGAAGCTTTCTTT.